Following are 10 T cell receptor beta chains from one sample sequenced in a study of cytomegalovirus exposure and HLA in healthy donors (dated by TCRdb to about 2017). The method was the immunoSEQ multiplex PCR assay. For the multiplex PCR, a mixture combining 60 forward primers for TCR Vbeta segments and 13 reverse primers for TCR Jbeta segments was used. TCRdb's version of the immuneACCESS table is confined to in-frame rearrangements and falls short of the full clone set. An unresolved V gene accounts for under half of the shortfall where checked; the remainder is of unknown origin. The sample's table covers 45,000 to 60,000 clones. The top ten clones comprise roughly 7.1% of the sample. Sequenced: PBMCs. These receptors originate from a woman in her forties in good health and CMV-seronegative.

This rearrangement joins TRBV5-1 to TRBJ1-3, with D tentatively TRBD1 (5 bases). The CDR3 covers 16 residues. Germline values: CDR1 SGHRS, CDR2 YFSETQ. Trimming took off 3 bases at V and 0 bases at J, with 13 bases between the two ends. The CDR3 sequence: CASSYGQGASGNTIYF. The CDR3 region has the DNA TGCGCCAGCAGCTACGGACAAGGGGCCTCTGGAAACACCATATATTTT.

The chain has TRBV7-9 and TRBJ2-2; D gene ambiguous. This CDR3 is 13 amino acids long. Germline V gene sequence: CDR1 SEHNR, CDR2 FQNEAQ (reference sequence). Trimming left V 6 bases short and J 6 bases short, with 11 bases between. CDR3 residues: CASRHTTAGELFF. The CDR3 coding sequence is TGTGCCAGCAGGCATACCACGGCCGGGGAGCTGTTTTTT. Using reference TRBV7-9 and TRBJ2-2 for the parts outside the CDR3, the full variable domain is DTGVSQNPRHKITKRGQNVTFRCDPISEHNRLYWYRQTLGQGPEFLTYFQNEAQLEKSRLLSDRFSAERPKGSFSTLEIQRTEQGDSAMYLCASRHTTAGELFFGEGSRLTVL.

The CDR3 coding sequence is TGTGCCAGCAGTAGCGGGGGGATCAACAATGAGCAGTTCTTC. This codes for CASSSGGINNEQFF. The chain is built from TRBV6-5 and TRBJ2-1, with 9 bases aligning to TRBD2. CDR1 and CDR2 (germline): MNHEY, SVGAGI. This CDR3 contains 14 residues. After removal of 5 bases from V and 5 bases from J, the junction contained 4 bases not matched to a gene.

The chain uses TRBV10-3 and TRBJ2-7; perhaps TRBD2 as D (6 bases). The CDR3 consists of 14 residues. The germline V and J ends were trimmed by 3 bases and 5 bases, with 14 bases remaining between them. Germline V gene lookup returns CDR1 ENHRY and CDR2 SYGVKD. CDR3 protein: CAISDGGFFNEQYF. In nucleotides, the CDR3 is TGTGCCATCAGTGATGGGGGGTTTTTTAACGAGCAGTACTTC.

The V gene is TRBV18, the J gene TRBJ1-2; D call uncertain. Germline V gene sequence: CDR1 KGHSH, CDR2 LQKENI. Trimming took 6 bases from V and 8 from J, leaving 16 bases between them. The CDR3 has 13 residues. The CDR3: CASSWEELGGYTF. The CDR3 DNA is TGTGCCAGCTCCTGGGAGGAGCTCGGAGGCTACACCTTC.

The CDR3 spells CASSSQGLGNNSPLHF. CDR3 in DNA: TGCGCCAGCAGCTCACAGGGTTTAGGGAATAATTCACCCCTCCACTTT. The chain links TRBV5-1 to TRBJ1-6; perhaps TRBD1 as D (6 bases). CDR1 and CDR2 from the germline V gene are SGHRS and YFSETQ. There are 16 residues in the CDR3. The ends were cut back, 3 bases at V and 5 bases at J, with 15 bases in the middle.

V gene TRBV6-1 combines with J gene TRBJ2-5; no firm D call. CDR1 and CDR2 from the germline V gene are MNHNS and SASEGT. Trimming pared 2 bases from V and 5 bases from J, leaving 12 bases between. The CDR3 covers 14 residues. The CDR3 sequence is CASSESVLVETQYF. The CDR3 nucleotides are TGTGCCAGCAGTGAATCTGTACTTGTTGAGACCCAGTACTTC.

V and J are TRBV20-1 and TRBJ1-4; D is possibly TRBD1 (6 bases). Germline V gene data show CDR1 as DFQATT and CDR2 as SNEGSKA (reference sequence). The ends were cut back, 8 bases at V and 6 bases at J, with 10 bases in the middle. This CDR3 is 11 amino acids long. CDR3: CSSSGDEKLFF. The CDR3 DNA reads as TGCAGTTCGTCAGGGGATGAAAAACTGTTTTTT.

The CDR3 is CASSLGQGGVETQYF. CDR3 DNA: TGCGCCAGCAGCTTGGGACAGGGCGGAGTAGAGACCCAGTACTTC. The chain combines TRBV5-1 with TRBJ2-5, with 7 bases matching TRBD1. The V gene's germline CDR1 is SGHRS and CDR2 YFSETQ. The CDR3 loop spans 15 amino acids. The ends lost 0 bases at V and 4 bases at J; junction bases unmatched: 6.

The chain joins TRBV28 to TRBJ2-7; 11 nucleotides align to TRBD2. J was trimmed by 2 bases and V by 3 bases; bases with no gene match: 6. Per the germline V gene, CDR1 is MDHEN and CDR2 is SYDVKM. The length of the CDR3 is 16 residues. CDR3 amino acids: CASSLPGTSGTYEQYF. The DNA of the CDR3 is TGTGCCAGCAGTTTGCCTGGGACTAGCGGTACCTACGAGCAGTACTTC.